Each of the 9 T cell receptor beta chains below was sequenced from the same sample in a study of blood T cell repertoires in COVID-19. Here immunoSEQ multiplex PCR was the method, and the copy in TCRdb shows in-frame clones only, minus some. The table has 200,000 to 250,000 clones, 84% seen once. Sequenced input: peripheral blood. These receptors all stem from a woman between 55 and 75 years old who had recovered from COVID-19.

This clone was seen a handful of times. This chain links TRBV5-1 with TRBJ2-3; 9 bases are shared with TRBD2. Trimming at V came to 5 bases and at J to 0 bases, leaving 10 bases not matched to a gene. This CDR3 has 17 amino acids. CDR1 and CDR2 from the germline V gene are SGHRS and YFSETQ. Written as DNA, the CDR3 is TGCGCCAGCAGAAGATCAGCGGGGGGAACTAGCACAGATACGCAGTATTTT. As protein: CASRRSAGGTSTDTQYF.

CDR3 nucleotide sequence: TGCGCCAGCAGTCGACCAGGGGCCGCTGGCGAGACCCAGTACTTC. Encoded protein: CASSRPGAAGETQYF. The chain carries TRBV5-1 and TRBJ2-5; D possibly corresponds to TRBD1 (6 bases). The germline V gene encodes CDR1 SGHRS and CDR2 YFSETQ. The length of the CDR3 is 15 residues. Trimming left V 5 bases short and J 5 bases short, with 19 bases between.

V is TRBV13 and J is TRBJ1-2; tentative D call: TRBD1 (5 bases). The germline gives CDR1 PRHDT, CDR2 FYEKMQ (reference sequence). The CDR3 is made up of 14 amino acids. V was trimmed by 5 bases and J by 5 bases, leaving 15 bases between them. Written as DNA, the CDR3 is TGTGCCAGCAGCCGCGGGAAGGGGCAATATGGCTACACCTTC. Translating it yields CASSRGKGQYGYTF. The variable domain in full, with the rest retrieved from reference TRBV13 and TRBJ1-2, is AAGVIQSPRHLIKEKRETATLKCYPIPRHDTVYWYQQGPGQDPQFLISFYEKMQSDKGSIPDRFSAQQFSDYHSELNMSSLELGDSALYFCASSRGKGQYGYTFGSGTRLTVV.

This sequence joins TRBV3-1 (or the pseudogene TRBV3-2) and TRBJ1-6; D is possibly TRBD1 (5 bases). There are 16 residues in the CDR3. The V end lost 4 bases, the J end lost 11 bases, and 21 bases lay between the germline ends. The germline V gene encodes CDR1 LGHDT and CDR2 YNNKEL (reference sequence). Written as DNA, the CDR3 is TGTGCCAGCAGCCTTCGCTTGGTGGAGGGAGGGGCACCCCTCCACTTT. This translates into CASSLRLVEGGAPLHF.

J is TRBJ2-1 and V is TRBV7-9; 11 nucleotides match TRBD2. CDR3 length: 14 residues. V shed 7 bases and J 9 bases; nucleotides not matched to a gene: 8. The germline gives CDR1 SEHNR, CDR2 FQNEAQ (reference sequence). DNA of the CDR3: TGTGCCAGCACTCTTAGCGGGGGGGCCGGTGAGCAGTTCTTC. Translating gives CASTLSGGAGEQFF.

CDR3 DNA: TGTGCCAGCAGTTTCAGGAACACCGGGGAGCTGTTTTTT. This translates into CASSFRNTGELFF. The rearrangement links TRBV28 to TRBJ2-2; D gene unclear. CDR1 and CDR2 (germline): MDHEN, SYDVKM. The ends were cut back, 3 bases at V and 1 base at J, with 3 bases in the middle. This CDR3 contains 13 residues.

The V and J genes are TRBV6-5 and TRBJ1-2; D might be TRBD1 (5 bases). The germline V gene has CDR1 MNHEY and CDR2 SVGAGI. This CDR3 has 15 amino acids. V lost 8 bases and J lost 4, with 20 bases in between. The CDR3 DNA reads as TGTGCCAGCCTAGAGTCCCCAGGGTCAGGCTATGGCTACACCTTC. This translates into CASLESPGSGYGYTF.

J is TRBJ2-7 and V is TRBV6-5, with D maybe TRBD2 (7 bases). This CDR3 has 12 residues. Trimming pared 5 bases from V and 7 bases from J, leaving 12 bases between. CDR1 is MNHEY and CDR2 is SVGAGI in the germline V gene. CDR3 residues: CASSLGGEEQYF. The DNA of the CDR3 is TGTGCCAGCAGTCTAGGGGGGGAAGAGCAGTACTTC.

This clone was seen a single time. V is TRBV10-3 and J is TRBJ2-3, with 10 bases fitting TRBD2. Germline V gene lookup returns CDR1 ENHRY and CDR2 SYGVKD. The CDR3 runs 15 residues. V shed 5 bases and J 2 bases; nucleotides not matched to a gene: 4. CDR3 loop: CAISPSGGATDTQYF. CDR3 bases: TGTGCCATCAGTCCTAGCGGGGGCGCCACAGATACGCAGTATTTT.